The 26 T cell receptor beta chains in this list originate from one sample, sequenced in a study of OX40 agonist ivuxolimab in advanced cancers. Sequencing was performed with immunoSEQ multiplex PCR; in TCRdb, only in-frame clones are kept and a portion is missing. The table includes about 67,000 clones, more than 75% detected once. The sample consisted of CD4+ or CD8+ T cells sorted from blood, taken in a trial of the OX40 agonist ivuxolimab. Source of these receptors: an adult with an advanced solid tumor such as melanoma, head and neck, liver or kidney cancer.

The chain couples TRBV19 to TRBJ1-5, with D perhaps TRBD1 (5 bases). The CDR3 runs 12 residues. V was pared by 8 bases and J by 11 bases, with 16 bases between. CDR1 is LNHDA and CDR2 is SQIVND in the germline V gene (reference sequence). CDR3 sequence reads: CASGTGVESQHF. For the CDR3, the DNA is TGTGCCAGTGGGACGGGGGTCGAGTCCCAGCATTTT.

The chain has TRBV7-9 and TRBJ1-1; D is unclear. The germline V gene encodes CDR1 SEHNR and CDR2 FQNEAQ (reference sequence). The length of the CDR3 is 16 residues. The germline V and J ends were trimmed by 5 bases and 0 bases, with 16 bases remaining between them. The CDR3 DNA reads TGTGCCAGCAGCCCAGGTAGGGCCCAAATGAACACTGAAGCTTTCTTT. Translation gives CASSPGRAQMNTEAFF.

V usage is TRBV6-5 and J usage is TRBJ1-1; the match to TRBD1 covers 7 bases. Germline V lookup: CDR1 MNHEY, CDR2 SVGAGI. CDR3 size: 14 residues. J gave up 4 bases and V 2 bases, and 4 bases lay outside the gene matches. The CDR3 sequence: CASSYRGRGTEAFF. The CDR3 bases are TGTGCCAGCAGTTACAGGGGGCGGGGCACTGAAGCTTTCTTT.

This clone was counted between two and nine times. The CDR3 DNA reads as TGTGCCAGCAGCACCACCGGCAGTGCTGGGGGGGAGACCCAGTACTTC. Translation: CASSTTGSAGGETQYF. This chain links TRBV9 with TRBJ2-5; TRBD2 is a possible D gene (6 bases). The CDR3 consists of 16 residues. Germline V gives CDR1 SGDLS, CDR2 YYNGEE. Trimming took 4 bases from V and 5 from J, leaving 21 bases between them.

This rearrangement joins TRBV6-5 to TRBJ1-2, with 7 bases fitting TRBD1. CDR1 MNHEY and CDR2 SVGAGI come from the germline V gene. The CDR3 covers 12 residues. J was trimmed by 5 bases and V by 6 bases; bases with no gene match: 3. In DNA, the CDR3 is TGTGCCAGCAGCCCACAGGGGTATGGCTACACCTTC. Protein product: CASSPQGYGYTF.

The J gene is TRBJ2-4, the V gene TRBV7-2; D possibly corresponds to TRBD1 (7 bases). The CDR3 runs 14 residues. V was clipped by 5 bases and J by 0 bases, with 8 bases between them. Germline CDR1 reads SGHTA; CDR2 reads FQGNSA. The CDR3 here is CASSQGGAKNIQYF. The CDR3 bases are TGTGCCAGCAGCCAGGGGGGAGCCAAAAACATTCAGTACTTC.

V and J are TRBV30 and TRBJ2-1; the match to TRBD2 covers 14 bases. The germline V gene has CDR1 GTSNPN and CDR2 SVGIG (reference sequence). V shed 4 bases, J shed 1 base, and the junction held 9 bases outside the gene matches. This CDR3 is built from 18 residues. The CDR3 sequence: CAWTTSGRAQHSYNEQFF. In DNA, the CDR3 is TGTGCCTGGACGACTAGCGGGAGGGCCCAACATTCCTACAATGAGCAGTTCTTC.

The V gene is TRBV19, the J gene TRBJ2-1; possible D gene TRBD2, 5 bases. In germline, CDR1 is LNHDA, CDR2 SQIVND (reference sequence). Between the trimmed V and J ends, which lost 1 base and 3 bases, there was a span of 7 bases. The CDR3 is 14 amino acids. The CDR3 here is CASSIARDYNEQFF. CDR3 nucleotides: TGTGCCAGTAGTATAGCCCGGGACTACAATGAGCAGTTCTTC.

The count of this clone is one. The chain couples TRBV10-1 to TRBJ2-1; 16 bases map to TRBD2. V dropped 6 bases and J dropped 1; count of bases not matched to a gene: 9. The CDR3 contains 19 residues. Germline CDR1 is WNHNN and CDR2 is SYGVQD (reference sequence). CDR3 sequence (DNA): TGCGCCAGCAGCGGGACTAGCGGGAGGGCCTCGAGTTCCTACAATGAGCAGTTCTTC. It is translated as CASSGTSGRASSSYNEQFF.

This chain connects TRBV2 to TRBJ1-1; the D is unclear. The CDR3 runs 12 residues. Trimming pared 7 bases from V and 4 bases from J, leaving 10 bases between. Germline values: CDR1 SNHLY, CDR2 FYNNEI. The CDR3 DNA sequence: TGTGCCAGCAAGAGGTTTGGCACTGAAGCTTTCTTT. This sequence encodes CASKRFGTEAFF.

This chain uses TRBV5-5 with TRBJ1-1, with D maybe TRBD1 (6 bases). Trimming took 5 bases from V and 4 from J, leaving 21 bases between them. The germline gives CDR1 SGHKS, CDR2 YYEKEE (reference sequence). CDR3 length: 16 residues. DNA for the CDR3: TGTGCCAGCAGTTTACAAACCACAGGGTGGGTCACTGAAGCTTTCTTT. Its protein is CASSLQTTGWVTEAFF. Using reference TRBV5-5 and TRBJ1-1 for the parts outside the CDR3, the full variable domain is DAGVTQSPTHLIKTRGQQVTLRCSPISGHKSVSWYQQVLGQGPQFIFQYYEKEERGRGNFPDRFSARQFPNYSSELNVNALLLGDSALYLCASSLQTTGWVTEAFFGQGTRLTVV.

The chain has TRBV6-1 and TRBJ2-1; D call uncertain. The germline V and J ends were trimmed by 4 bases and 12 bases, with 10 bases remaining between them. CDR1 is MNHNS, CDR2 SASEGT, per germline. There are 11 residues in the CDR3. This chain's CDR3 is CASSGYTGQFF. In DNA form, the CDR3 reads TGTGCCAGCAGTGGATACACGGGGCAGTTCTTC.

V usage is TRBV7-2 and J usage is TRBJ2-2; TRBD1 might be the D (6 bases). CDR1 and CDR2 (germline): SGHTA, FQGNSA. The CDR3 spans 17 residues. The V end lost 1 base, the J end lost 5 bases, and 17 bases lay between the germline ends. CDR3 coding DNA: TGTGCCAGCAGCTTAGTCGGGACAAGCGGATGGACCGGGGAGCTGTTTTTT. Protein product: CASSLVGTSGWTGELFF.

CDR3 amino acids: CASSLRQTSSGANVLTF. The CDR3 DNA follows: TGCGCCAGCAGCCTCCGACAGACGAGCTCTGGGGCCAACGTCCTGACTTTC. V gene TRBV5-1 combines with J gene TRBJ2-6; possible D gene TRBD1, 5 bases. The V gene lost 4 bases and the J gene lost 0 bases, with 14 bases spanning the gap. The CDR3 covers 17 residues. CDR1 and CDR2 (germline): SGHRS, YFSETQ.

The chain couples TRBV6-5 to TRBJ1-2; 8 positions agree with TRBD1. The CDR3 loop spans 13 amino acids. The trim removed 5 bases at V and 8 bases at J, leaving 7 bases unmatched. The germline V gene has CDR1 MNHEY and CDR2 SVGAGI. DNA of the CDR3: TGTGCCAGCAGTCCGACAGGGGACAACGGCTACACCTTC. It is translated as CASSPTGDNGYTF.

This chain links TRBV15 with TRBJ1-2; no firm D call. Trimming left V 1 base short and J 4 bases short, with 13 bases between. CDR3 length: 15 residues. Per germline, CDR1 LNHNV and CDR2 YYDKDF (reference sequence). DNA for the CDR3: TGTGCCACCAGCAGAGCCTGGCGGAACAGCTATGGCTACACCTTC. This codes for CATSRAWRNSYGYTF.

The chain joins TRBV7-8 to TRBJ2-7, with D hard to call. The germline V and J ends were trimmed by 1 base and 2 bases, with 15 bases remaining between them. The CDR3 is 16 residues long. Germline-derived CDR1 and CDR2 are SGHVS and FQNEAQ. The CDR3 loop is CASSLDPLSQTYEQYF. For the CDR3, the DNA is TGTGCCAGCAGCTTAGACCCCCTTTCACAGACCTACGAGCAGTACTTC.

The chain carries TRBV27 and TRBJ1-1; maybe TRBD1 (6 bases). Trimming pared 5 bases from V and 0 bases from J, leaving 10 bases between. The V gene's germline CDR1 is MNHEY and CDR2 SMNVEV (reference sequence). The CDR3 sequence is 14 residues long. The CDR3 spells CASSRAGVNTEAFF. The CDR3 DNA reads TGTGCCAGCAGTAGGGCAGGGGTGAACACTGAAGCTTTCTTT.

V usage is TRBV7-8 and J usage is TRBJ2-2; 7 bases are a match to TRBD1. The V gene's germline CDR1 is SGHVS and CDR2 FQNEAQ. The V and J ends lost 4 bases and 2 bases, in that order; junction bases with no gene match: 13. The CDR3 is made up of 18 amino acids. As DNA, the CDR3 is TGTGCCAGCAGCTCCACCACCTACAGGGGTTATAACACCGGGGAGCTGTTTTTT. This sequence encodes CASSSTTYRGYNTGELFF.

The gene calls are TRBV29-1 and TRBJ2-3; either TRBD1 or TRBD2 may supply D (7 bases each). Germline V gene data show CDR1 as SQVTM and CDR2 as ANQGSEA. Trimming pared 7 bases from V and 3 bases from J, leaving 14 bases between. The CDR3 runs 13 residues. The CDR3 sequence: CSGAGGGTDTQYF. CDR3 nucleotide sequence: TGCAGCGGCGCAGGGGGGGGTACAGATACGCAGTATTTT.

The DNA for the CDR3 is TGTGCCTGGAGGGCTAGCGGGGGCTACGAGCAGTACTTC. It encodes CAWRASGGYEQYF. The chain uses TRBV30 and TRBJ2-7, with TRBD2 identical over 10 bases. This CDR3 has 13 residues. Germline CDR1 reads GTSNPN; CDR2 reads SVGIG (reference sequence). V lost 3 bases and J lost 3; bases outside the gene matches: 2.

The chain employs TRBV10-2 and TRBJ2-3; 14 nucleotides line up with TRBD2. Per the germline V gene, CDR1 is WSHSY and CDR2 is SAAADI. Unmatched junction bases numbered 8, after V lost 3 bases and J lost 3 bases. CDR3 length: 18 amino acids. The CDR3 DNA follows: TGCGCCAGCAGTGACTTGGGACTAGCGGGAGATGAGACAGATACGCAGTATTTT. Protein: CASSDLGLAGDETDTQYF.

The chain employs TRBV5-1 and TRBJ2-5; 11 bases are a match to TRBD1. Trimming took 0 bases from V and 1 from J; bases not matched to a gene: 2. Germline V gene data show CDR1 as SGHRS and CDR2 as YFSETQ. There are 16 residues in the CDR3. The CDR3 bases are TGCGCCAGCAGCTTGGGGACAGGGGGCGGCCAAGAGACCCAGTACTTC. This sequence encodes CASSLGTGGGQETQYF.

V and J are TRBV6-6 and TRBJ1-1; unclear D gene. CDR3 length: 11 amino acids. CDR1 and CDR2 (germline): MNHNY, SVGAGI (reference sequence). The germline V and J ends were trimmed by 6 bases and 7 bases, with 9 bases remaining between them. The CDR3 region is CASRISGEAFF. The CDR3 bases are TGTGCCAGCAGAATCTCTGGTGAAGCTTTCTTT.

This clone has only one observation. The gene calls are TRBV10-3 and TRBJ2-5, with D perhaps TRBD2 (6 bases). The V end was cut by 0 bases, the J end by 5 bases, with 10 bases between. From germline, CDR1 is ENHRY and CDR2 SYGVKD. This CDR3 spans 14 amino acids. CDR3 residues: CAISESSGDETQYF. For the CDR3, the DNA is TGTGCCATCAGTGAGTCGTCGGGGGACGAGACCCAGTACTTC.

As for this clone: The junction and the germline gene differ at one end; a read error may be behind it. The chain joins TRBV6-6 to TRBJ1-5, with D maybe TRBD1 (5 bases). Germline CDR1 reads MNHNY; CDR2 reads SVGAGI (reference sequence). CDR3 length: 15 residues. The CDR3 here is CASSHSGTTNQPQHF. The CDR3 nucleotides are TGTGCCAGCAGTCACTCCGGGACCACCAATCAGCCCCAGCATTTT.